A selection of T cell receptor beta chains follows, all from one sample in a study of control samples from healthy donors and cancer patients. Sequencing was performed with immunoSEQ multiplex PCR; in TCRdb, only in-frame clones are kept and a portion is missing. The sample comprises under 450,000 clones, around nine tenths of which are singletons, and approximately 6.3% rests with the top ten. The sequenced material came from PBMCs. These receptors were obtained from a man between 40 and 49 years old with head and neck cancer. CDR3s leave out the opening cysteine and the closing phenylalanine or tryptophan. Clone size is not always given. Where it is, it says once, few, many or a class for expanded clones.

v_call: TRBV7-9; j_call: TRBJ2-7; clone_size: -; cdr3_aa: ASSPRAAAYEQY
v_call: TRBV27; j_call: TRBJ2-7; clone_size: -; cdr3_aa: ASSLSGGWGTDSYEQY
v_call: TRBV5-1; j_call: TRBJ1-4; clone_size: few; cdr3_aa: ASSLAPTTNEKLF
v_call: TRBV6-5; j_call: TRBJ2-7; clone_size: -; cdr3_aa: ATPRDLYPYEQY
v_call: TRBV11-2; j_call: TRBJ2-1; clone_size: -; cdr3_aa: ASSLVGGRLRNEQF
v_call: TRBV7-8; j_call: TRBJ2-1; clone_size: -; cdr3_aa: ASSLALADNEQF
v_call: TRBV13; j_call: TRBJ2-7; clone_size: -; cdr3_aa: ASSLDKGVGGEQY
v_call: TRBV14; j_call: TRBJ2-5; clone_size: -; cdr3_aa: ASSQGFRPFQETQY
v_call: TRBV11-2; j_call: TRBJ2-2; clone_size: -; cdr3_aa: ASSKQGAMGTGELF
v_call: TRBV30; j_call: TRBJ1-2; clone_size: -; cdr3_aa: AWTHPSPLGGPVYGYT
v_call: TRBV28; j_call: TRBJ2-7; clone_size: once; cdr3_aa: ASRETGGTYEQY
v_call: TRBV10-1; j_call: TRBJ1-6; clone_size: -; cdr3_aa: ASSASIENSPLH
v_call: TRBV4-1; j_call: TRBJ2-3; clone_size: once; cdr3_aa: ASSQGTSPGSDDTQY
v_call: TRBV9; j_call: TRBJ1-1; clone_size: -; cdr3_aa: ASSETQGNTEAF
v_call: TRBV14; j_call: TRBJ2-5; clone_size: -; cdr3_aa: ASSQVARQETQY
v_call: TRBV25-1; j_call: TRBJ1-6; clone_size: -; cdr3_aa: ASSGGGYNSPLH
v_call: TRBV19; j_call: TRBJ1-1; clone_size: -; cdr3_aa: ASSIAGARTEAF
v_call: TRBV7-9; j_call: TRBJ2-2; clone_size: once; cdr3_aa: ASSLAGKNTGELF
v_call: TRBV7-3; j_call: TRBJ2-5; clone_size: -; cdr3_aa: ASSITSSEETQY
v_call: TRBV2; j_call: TRBJ1-1; clone_size: -; cdr3_aa: ASSNTGYTEAF
v_call: TRBV27; j_call: TRBJ2-5; clone_size: -; cdr3_aa: ASKRLTGGGETQY
v_call: TRBV28; j_call: TRBJ2-2; clone_size: -; cdr3_aa: ASRTPPGELF
v_call: TRBV10-2; j_call: TRBJ1-5; clone_size: -; cdr3_aa: ASSEARQGQPQH
v_call: TRBV28; j_call: TRBJ1-6; clone_size: -; cdr3_aa: ASSSPGASSYNSPLH
v_call: TRBV12-3/TRBV12-4; j_call: TRBJ2-4; clone_size: once; cdr3_aa: ASSAPESRQY
v_call: TRBV27; j_call: TRBJ1-5; clone_size: once; cdr3_aa: ASSIGNQPQH
v_call: TRBV19; j_call: TRBJ1-2; clone_size: -; cdr3_aa: ASRLGVDHGYT
v_call: TRBV9; j_call: TRBJ1-5; clone_size: -; cdr3_aa: ASSVGGNSNQPQH
v_call: TRBV7-9; j_call: TRBJ2-7; clone_size: -; cdr3_aa: ASSSWDRSYEQY
v_call: TRBV12-3/TRBV12-4; j_call: TRBJ1-5; clone_size: -; cdr3_aa: ASMVRDQPQH
v_call: TRBV19; j_call: TRBJ2-1; clone_size: -; cdr3_aa: AAGERDSYNEQF
v_call: TRBV7-2; j_call: TRBJ1-5; clone_size: -; cdr3_aa: ASSLVFSRGQPQH